This entry describes one T cell receptor beta chain. The antigen is undetermined. The data originate from a study of PD-L1 blockade in urothelial cancer. Study overall: There were a median of about 140,000 T cells in blood samples.

Time point in this sample: peripheral blood 6 weeks after treatment start. Urothelial carcinoma affected the patients, and it was locally advanced or metastatic. Profiled with immunoSEQ multiplex PCR; TCRdb holds only in-frame clones, not every one. Among over 15,000 clones listed, roughly four fifths were seen once. Study-wide results and caveats: Blood clones associated with the tumor expanded more at 3 weeks in durable-benefit patients. Prediction of better survival came from below-median pretreatment blood TCR clonality.

From germline, CDR1 is LNHDA and CDR2 SQIVND (reference sequence). This CDR3 spans 16 amino acids. V was cut by 7 bases and J by 4 bases, with 22 bases left in between. The origin of this receptor is a man in his fifties with urothelial cancer. This specimen was PBMCs, taken around atezolizumab (anti-PD-L1) treatment. The chain couples TRBV19 to TRBJ1-2, with D hard to call. The CDR3 protein is CASIREAAFVGYGYTF. CDR3 nucleotide sequence: TGTGCCAGTATAAGGGAGGCAGCCTTTGTCGGCTATGGCTACACCTTC.